These 18 T cell receptor beta chains share one sample of origin, sequenced in a study of blood T cells in healthy people across ages. With a J-beta primer mix and a sample-barcoded 5' primer, a second PCR ran about 6 to 11 cycles. TCRdb recomputed calls from the 5' RACE reads with MiXCR, one row per CDR3 protein. The repertoire holds around 870,000 distinct CDR3 sequences, with around 26% as singletons. The sequenced sample consisted of blood. These receptors were taken from a woman over 75 in good health.

J is TRBJ2-7 and V is TRBV6-1; 10 bases agree with TRBD1. CDR1 is MNHNS and CDR2 is SASEGT in the germline V gene. V dropped 4 bases and J dropped 4; count of bases not matched to a gene: 7. CDR3 size: 15 residues. The CDR3 DNA follows: TGTGCCAGCAGTGCAAGACAGGGGGCGAGTTACGAGCAGTACTTC. Amino acids: CASSARQGASYEQYF.

Only a few counts were recorded for this clonotype. The J gene is TRBJ1-2, the V gene TRBV6-1; D not certain. Germline V gives CDR1 MNHNS, CDR2 SASEGT. The V and J ends lost 6 bases and 4 bases respectively, with 12 bases between them. This CDR3 spans 13 amino acids. The CDR3 DNA sequence: TGTGCCAGCAGATGGCCCGGGTTCTATGGCTACACCTTC. It codes for CASRWPGFYGYTF.

This chain links TRBV20-1 with TRBJ2-3, with 8 bases identical to TRBD2. The V gene's germline CDR1 is DFQATT and CDR2 SNEGSKA (reference sequence). V gave up 6 bases and J gave up 8 bases; unmatched junction bases: 13. The CDR3 is 14 residues long. Written as DNA, the CDR3 is TGCAGTGCCCTTGGGTCCGGGGGGGTGGGTACGCAGTATTTT. It translates to CSALGSGGVGTQYF.

This clonotype appeared many times. The chain combines TRBV5-1 with TRBJ2-1; D unresolved. The CDR3 is made up of 14 amino acids. Germline V gives CDR1 SGHRS, CDR2 YFSETQ. V dropped 5 bases and J dropped 4 bases, with 13 bases sitting between them. The CDR3, as DNA: TGCGCCAGCAGTGCCCCACCGCCATACAATGAGCAGTTCTTC. This encodes CASSAPPPYNEQFF.

The V call is TRBV3-1, the J call TRBJ1-2; weak D call: TRBD1 (6 bases). The CDR3 sequence is 15 residues long. Germline assignment: CDR1 LGHDT and CDR2 YNNKEL (reference sequence). V gave up 0 bases and J gave up 4 bases, with 12 bases separating them. In nucleotides, the CDR3 is TGTGCCAGCAGCCAAGATCAGGGGATCCGCTATGGCTACACCTTC. This sequence encodes CASSQDQGIRYGYTF.

In regard to this clonotype: This may come from a read error, since a much larger clone is one base off. The chain combines TRBV7-2 with TRBJ2-6; perhaps TRBD1 as D (7 bases). There are 14 residues in the CDR3. The germline gives CDR1 SGHTA, CDR2 FQGNSA. The CDR3 region is CASVRGAGANVRTF. In DNA, the CDR3 is TGTGCCAGCGTCAGGGGGGCTGGGGCCAACGTCCGGACTTTC.

The chain recombines TRBV29-1 with TRBJ1-4, with D possibly TRBD1 on 6 matching bases. This CDR3 has 13 amino acids. Trimming stripped 6 bases from V and 5 bases from J, with 13 bases between. Per the germline V gene, CDR1 is SQVTM and CDR2 is ANQGSEA. The CDR3 DNA sequence: TGCAGCGTGCCCGGGACATCGAATGAAAAACTGTTTTTT. Translating gives CSVPGTSNEKLFF.

This clonotype was seen more than once but under ten times. The chain uses TRBV11-3 and TRBJ2-7, with 9 positions matching TRBD2. This CDR3 is 13 amino acids long. J gave up 7 bases and V 3 bases, and 4 bases lay outside the gene matches. The germline CDR1 and CDR2 sequences are SGHNT and YENEEA. The DNA for the CDR3 is TGTGCCAGCAGCTTCTTAGCGGGGGTTGAGCAGTACTTC. This sequence encodes CASSFLAGVEQYF.

This clonotype was seen at least ten times. This sequence joins TRBV11-2 and TRBJ1-2, with TRBD1 matching 8 bases. J lost 8 bases, V lost 2 bases, and 13 bases had no gene match. Germline V gene sequence: CDR1 SGHAT, CDR2 FQNNGV. The CDR3 has 16 residues. The CDR3 protein is CASSLLRRTGYRGYTF. The CDR3 region has the DNA TGTGCCAGCAGCTTACTTCGCCGGACAGGGTATCGAGGCTACACCTTC.

The chain has TRBV3-1 and TRBJ2-6; D unresolved. Germline lookup yields CDR1 LGHDT and CDR2 YNNKEL (reference sequence). Trimming left V 4 bases short and J 0 bases short, with 16 bases between. The CDR3 loop spans 18 amino acids. CDR3 protein: CASSPGRFCSSGANVLTF. In nucleotides, the CDR3 is TGTGCCAGCAGCCCCGGACGATTCTGTAGCTCTGGGGCCAACGTCCTGACTTTC.

The sample holds a few counts of this clonotype. Its ends do not fully match the called genes, so a read error is possible. The V gene is TRBV18, the J gene TRBJ2-4, with 7 bases that match TRBD2. The closer fit of TRBJ2-5 to the DNA end suggests the J call may be wrong. The CDR3 is made up of 14 amino acids. Looked up from germline, CDR1 is KGHSH and CDR2 is LQKENI. The CDR3, as DNA: TGTGCCGGCTCACCAGCCAGCGGGGAGCGGACCCAGTACTTC. Translating gives CAGSPASGERTQYF.

V and J are TRBV20-1 and TRBJ1-1; no reliable D call. Trimming shortened V by 0 bases and J by 3 bases, and 8 bases separated the two germline ends. This CDR3 is 13 amino acids long. Per the germline V gene, CDR1 is DFQATT and CDR2 is SNEGSKA (reference sequence). CDR3 sequence reads: CSARDLGYTEAFF. The CDR3 DNA sequence: TGCAGTGCTAGAGATCTCGGCTACACTGAAGCTTTCTTT.

This clonotype has only a few counts. The chain uses TRBV30 and TRBJ1-4; the D gene is possibly TRBD1 (6 bases). The CDR3 contains 14 residues. The V gene lost 3 bases and the J gene lost 6 bases, with 14 bases spanning the gap. Per the germline V gene, CDR1 is GTSNPN and CDR2 is SVGIG (reference sequence). Here the CDR3 DNA reads TGTGCCTGGAGGGTGAAACAGGGTGATGAAAAACTGTTTTTT. Its protein is CAWRVKQGDEKLFF.

This clonotype was found many times. The chain has TRBV20-1 and TRBJ2-1, with 9 bases fitting TRBD2. Trimming took 5 bases from V and 5 from J; bases not matched to a gene: 4. The CDR3 covers 13 residues. Germline V gene data show CDR1 as DFQATT and CDR2 as SNEGSKA (reference sequence). DNA for the CDR3: TGCAGTGCTTGGACTAGCGCCAACAATGAGCAGTTCTTC. This gives the protein CSAWTSANNEQFF.

At least ten counts were recorded for this clonotype. The rearrangement links TRBV6-5 to TRBJ2-7; 9 nucleotides align to TRBD1. Germline loops: CDR1 MNHEY, CDR2 SVGAGI. CDR3 length: 15 residues. V lost 5 bases to trimming and J lost 7 bases; unmatched junction nucleotides: 12. CDR3 sequence reads: CASSTGQGGRLEQYF. In nucleotides, the CDR3 is TGTGCCAGCAGTACGGGACAGGGTGGTCGTTTAGAGCAGTACTTC.

The sample holds many counts of this clonotype. The chain is built from TRBV28 and TRBJ1-2, with a possible D match to TRBD1 (5 bases). V was shortened by 6 bases and J by 4 bases, with 24 bases between the two germline ends. The length of the CDR3 is 17 residues. CDR1 and CDR2 (germline): MDHEN, SYDVKM. The CDR3 DNA is TGTGCCAGCAGCTTCTTATCTTCGGGGCCACAACCCTATGGCTACACCTTC. It codes for CASSFLSSGPQPYGYTF.

As regards this clonotype: At one of its ends the junction is not consistent with the germline gene, which may arise from a read error. The chain recombines TRBV4-1 with TRBJ2-7; 8 bases fit TRBD2. The tail of the sequence fits TRBJ2-5 better, so the J call may be wrong. The germline V gene has CDR1 MGHRA and CDR2 YSYEKL. CDR3 length: 16 residues. Written as DNA, the CDR3 is TGCGCCGGCAGCCAAGATCCCGCGGGGGGCTACGAGACCCAGTACTTC. It translates to CAGSQDPAGGYETQYF.

This clonotype has more than one count but fewer than ten. A much bigger clone sits one base away, suggesting this may be a read error. The V call is TRBV5-1, the J call TRBJ2-5, with 10 bases aligning to TRBD2. The CDR3 spans 17 residues. CDR1 SGHRS and CDR2 YFSETQ come from the germline V gene. The V and J ends lost 0 bases and 11 bases, in that order; junction bases with no gene match: 16. CDR3 sequence (DNA): TGCGCCAGCAGCTTGGAAGTAGCGGGGGGTTGGAGCGAGGAGCAGTACTTC. This codes for CASSLEVAGGWSEEQYF. Combining the CDR3 with reference TRBV5-1 and TRBJ2-5 gives the whole variable domain KAGVTQTPRYLIKTRGQQVTLSCSPISGHRSVSWYQQTPGQGLQFLFEYFSETQRNKGNFPGRFSGRQFSNSRSEMNVSTLELGDSALYLCASSLEVAGGWSEEQYFGPGTRLLVL.